Following are 22 T cell receptor beta chains from one sample sequenced in a study of T cell changes during pregnancy in multiple sclerosis. TCRdb keeps only in-frame clones here, not all; method: immunoSEQ multiplex PCR. The top ten clones hold around 0.79% of a sample with 100,000 or so clones, less than 95% of them seen once. The sample here was peripheral blood, taken in the second trimester of pregnancy. These receptors were taken from a female donor in good health, enrolled as a control in a pregnancy study.

This clone was counted a single time. This chain links TRBV5-8 with TRBJ2-7; 9 bases map to TRBD1. Germline-derived CDR1 and CDR2 are SGHTS and YDEGEE. The CDR3 totals 14 residues. Germline trimming cut 1 base from V and 10 bases from J; bases unmatched to any gene: 9. The CDR3 DNA follows: TGTGCCAGCAGCTTGAGAGGGACAGGGCTCCTTCAGTACTTC. It encodes CASSLRGTGLLQYF.

The V call is TRBV18, the J call TRBJ2-5, with no clear D. This CDR3 has 13 residues. The V gene's germline CDR1 is KGHSH and CDR2 LQKENI. V was shortened by 3 bases and J by 5 bases, with 10 bases between the two germline ends. The CDR3 DNA reads as TGTGCCAGCTCACCCGTCTGGCGGGAGACCCAGTACTTC. Translation gives CASSPVWRETQYF.

The chain employs TRBV9 and TRBJ2-3; 11 bases align to TRBD2. The trim removed 1 base at V and 5 bases at J, leaving 6 bases unmatched. The germline V gene encodes CDR1 SGDLS and CDR2 YYNGEE. This CDR3 is built from 16 residues. Here the CDR3 reads CASSVLAGGTEDTQYF. For the CDR3, the DNA is TGTGCCAGCAGCGTATTAGCGGGAGGGACAGAAGATACGCAGTATTTT.

This clone came up once. The chain employs TRBV10-1 and TRBJ2-4; 10 nucleotides line up with TRBD1. Germline CDR1 is WNHNN and CDR2 is SYGVQD (reference sequence). The CDR3 spans 16 residues. V lost 3 bases to trimming and J lost 8 bases; unmatched junction nucleotides: 10. The CDR3 protein is CASSDRSWGQGHIQYF. The CDR3 nucleotides read TGCGCCAGCAGTGACAGGAGCTGGGGACAGGGGCACATTCAGTACTTC.

The chain has TRBV5-1 and TRBJ1-2; 8 bases align to TRBD1. This CDR3 is 15 amino acids long. CDR1 is SGHRS, CDR2 YFSETQ, per germline. The V segment lost 3 bases and the J segment 3 bases; nucleotides outside the gene matches: 7. Written as DNA, the CDR3 is TGCGCCAGCAGCTGGGGGACAGGACTCGACTATGGCTACACCTTC. Translation: CASSWGTGLDYGYTF. Based on the CDR3 plus reference TRBV5-1 and TRBJ1-2, the full variable domain is KAGVTQTPRYLIKTRGQQVTLSCSPISGHRSVSWYQQTPGQGLQFLFEYFSETQRNKGNFPGRFSGRQFSNSRSEMNVSTLELGDSALYLCASSWGTGLDYGYTFGSGTRLTVV.

In this sample, this clone turned up once. The chain recombines TRBV6-6 with TRBJ2-7, with TRBD2 identical over 12 bases. The germline CDR1 and CDR2 sequences are MNHNY and SVGAGI (reference sequence). After removal of 6 bases from V and 5 bases from J, the junction contained 11 bases not matched to a gene. CDR3 size: 16 residues. The CDR3 DNA reads as TGTGCCAGCAGCTATCTAGCGGGAGGGACCGAGAACGAGCAGTACTTC. Its translation is CASSYLAGGTENEQYF.

V and J are TRBV19 and TRBJ2-1, with 9 bases aligning to TRBD1. Germline assignment: CDR1 LNHDA and CDR2 SQIVND (reference sequence). V lost 4 bases, J lost 10 bases, and 8 bases stayed unmatched. The CDR3 runs 14 residues. In DNA form, the CDR3 reads TGTGCCAGTAGTACTCGGGACAGGGCCAGGGAGCAGTTCTTC. Translating gives CASSTRDRAREQFF.

This clone was counted a single time. The chain recombines TRBV4-1 with TRBJ1-4; TRBD1 matches at 9 bases. Germline V gene lookup returns CDR1 MGHRA and CDR2 YSYEKL. J lost 5 bases, V lost 4 bases, and 8 bases had no gene match. This CDR3 has 16 residues. CDR3 in DNA: TGCGCCAGCAGCCCGAACCAGGGGACAGGGAATGAAAAACTGTTTTTT. Its translation: CASSPNQGTGNEKLFF.

This clone was found a few times. As the CDR3 is not closed by the conserved phenylalanine or tryptophan, this likely results from a read error. It is unclear where the CDR3 begins or ends on the DNA, so no DNA is shown, and the CDR3 is as TCRdb lists it. The chain links TRBV10-1 to TRBJ1-2. From its first to its last residue, the CDR3 has 8 amino acids. The germline gives CDR1 WNHNN, CDR2 SYGVQD (reference sequence). CDR3 region: CASSDRDS.

The CDR3 sequence: CASSLQGVVYGYTF. The CDR3 DNA sequence: TGTGCCAGCAGCTTACAGGGGGTTGTCTATGGCTACACCTTC. The chain uses TRBV11-2 and TRBJ1-2; 7 nucleotides agree with TRBD1. CDR3 length equals 14 residues. V shed 2 bases and J 4 bases; nucleotides not matched to a gene: 4. Germline V gene sequence: CDR1 SGHAT, CDR2 FQNNGV.

The chain recombines TRBV2 with TRBJ1-4; possible D gene TRBD1, 6 bases. The CDR3 length is 15 residues. Between the trimmed V and J ends, which lost 8 bases and 2 bases, there was a span of 15 bases. The V gene's germline CDR1 is SNHLY and CDR2 FYNNEI. The CDR3 spells CASHPPGQTNEKLFF. The DNA for the CDR3 is TGTGCCAGCCATCCTCCAGGACAGACTAATGAAAAACTGTTTTTT.

This rearrangement joins TRBV11-2 to TRBJ1-2; 9 bases match TRBD1. Germline V CDR1 and CDR2: SGHAT, FQNNGV. J lost 3 bases, V lost 8 bases, and 10 bases had no gene match. The CDR3 extends over 15 amino acids. The CDR3 nucleotides read TGTGCCAGCCACCGGGCGGGACAGGGTTACTATGGCTACACCTTC. Its protein is CASHRAGQGYYGYTF.

The chain couples TRBV7-9 to TRBJ1-1, with no clear D. This CDR3 has 16 amino acids. V lost 6 bases and J 1 base, leaving 18 bases between the germline ends. Looked up from germline, CDR1 is SEHNR and CDR2 is FQNEAQ (reference sequence). The CDR3 sequence is CASSPGPVTSNTEAFF. The CDR3 coding sequence is TGTGCCAGCAGTCCTGGGCCGGTCACTTCGAACACTGAAGCTTTCTTT.

The V and J genes are TRBV10-3 and TRBJ2-2; the D is unclear. Looked up from germline, CDR1 is ENHRY and CDR2 is SYGVKD. V was trimmed by 7 bases and J by 0 bases, leaving 6 bases between them. CDR3 length: 13 amino acids. This CDR3 reads CAIMSANTGELFF. The DNA for the CDR3 is TGTGCCATCATGAGCGCGAACACCGGGGAGCTGTTTTTT.

The chain carries TRBV4-3 and TRBJ2-2; possible D gene TRBD2, 5 bases. Trimming stripped 1 base from V and 0 bases from J, with 12 bases between. The germline gives CDR1 LGHNA, CDR2 YSLEER. The CDR3 runs to 17 residues. CDR3 in DNA: TGCGCCAGCAGCCAAGTTTACGGGAACACGAACACCGGGGAGCTGTTTTTT. Amino acid sequence: CASSQVYGNTNTGELFF.

This clone turned up a few times. The chain is built from TRBV6-1 and TRBJ2-3; 7 bases fit TRBD2. The V and J ends lost 0 bases and 1 base, in that order; junction bases with no gene match: 1. Per germline, CDR1 MNHNS and CDR2 SASEGT. This CDR3 has 15 residues. CDR3 residues: CASSEAAGGTDTQYF. The CDR3 region has the DNA TGTGCCAGCAGTGAAGCGGCGGGGGGCACAGATACGCAGTATTTT.

In DNA, the CDR3 is TGTGCCAGCAGTTGGAAGGACAGGGGGAGGGGCTACACCTTC. This sequence encodes CASSWKDRGRGYTF. The chain carries TRBV28 and TRBJ1-2, with TRBD1 matching 10 bases. The CDR3 spans 14 residues. Germline V gene sequence: CDR1 MDHEN, CDR2 SYDVKM. V shed 4 bases and J 8 bases; nucleotides not matched to a gene: 7.

For this clone: The germline gene is not matched at one end of the junction; a read error may be the cause. The rearrangement joins TRBV11-2 to TRBJ1-5; TRBD1 matches 9 bases. The germline gives CDR1 SGHAT, CDR2 FQNNGV. There are 13 residues in the CDR3. CDR3 sequence (DNA): TGTGCCAGCAGCATAGAGACAGGGGGTCCCCAGCATTTT. It translates to CASSIETGGPQHF.

The chain joins TRBV9 to TRBJ2-3; 9 nucleotides line up with TRBD2. This CDR3 region has 17 residues. V was clipped by 3 bases and J by 8 bases; unmatched bases: 16. Per the germline V gene, CDR1 is SGDLS and CDR2 is YYNGEE. The CDR3 DNA reads as TGTGCCAGCAGCGGCCCGGGGACTAGCACTCATCAGGGTACGCAGTATTTT. Protein product: CASSGPGTSTHQGTQYF.

J is TRBJ1-4 and V is TRBV6-6; 7 bases match TRBD1. Germline-derived CDR1 and CDR2 are MNHNY and SVGAGI (reference sequence). The trim removed 3 bases at V and 5 bases at J, leaving 3 bases unmatched. The CDR3 length is 14 residues. In DNA, the CDR3 is TGTGCCAGCAGTTATAGGGGGCGGAATGAAAAACTGTTTTTT. Translating gives CASSYRGRNEKLFF.

This clone was counted a single time. The chain links TRBV2 to TRBJ2-2; no reliable D call. V was shortened by 4 bases and J by 0 bases, with 9 bases between the two germline ends. Looked up from germline, CDR1 is SNHLY and CDR2 is FYNNEI. The CDR3 is 15 amino acids. The CDR3, as DNA: TGTGCCAGCAGTGTGACATACTCGAACACCGGGGAGCTGTTTTTT. This encodes CASSVTYSNTGELFF.

The V call is TRBV6-5, the J call TRBJ2-1; possibly TRBD2 for D (6 bases). The germline CDR1 and CDR2 sequences are MNHEY and SVGAGI. This CDR3 has 12 residues. The V end lost 4 bases, the J end lost 12 bases, and 13 bases lay between the germline ends. The CDR3 region is CASSSSRSGQFF. As DNA, the CDR3 is TGTGCCAGCAGTTCCTCTCGTAGCGGGCAGTTCTTC.